This record concerns one T cell receptor beta chain sequence. Its matching antigen is unknown. Some clones are missing from TCRdb's copy, which holds only in-frame ones; the method was immunoSEQ multiplex PCR. The repertoire includes 43,000 or so clones, 65% to 85% of them detected once, and 2% to 2.5% sits in the top ten. Time point indicated: week 23, last vaccination. Vaccinated patients received 300 ug of mutant IDH1 20-mer peptide per dose, with topical imiquimod. Astrocytomas found in donors were new, WHO grade 3 or 4, IDH1-mutant and ATRX-lost. The sample belongs to a study of a mutant IDH1 vaccine in newly diagnosed glioma. The wider study: Eight vaccinations reached patients in weeks 1, 3, 5, 7, 11, 15, 19 and 23. Vaccination started 4-6 weeks after radiotherapy alone, or with temozolomide cycles.

The CDR3 has 17 amino acids. Germline lookup yields CDR1 WNHNN and CDR2 SYGVQD (reference sequence). V lost 3 bases and J 3 bases, leaving 17 bases between the germline ends. The sequence was collected from a woman younger than 30 with glioma. Some clones in this sample may be carry-over from other donors' samples. The rearrangement uses TRBV10-1 and TRBJ1-4; TRBD1 is a possible D gene (6 bases). This sample comprised PBMCs, obtained from a glioma patient whose treatment included an IDH1 peptide vaccine. DNA for the CDR3: TGCGCCAGCAGTGAAGAAGCTCTGGGGGCTGCTAATGAAAAACTGTTTTTT. Protein: CASSEEALGAANEKLFF.